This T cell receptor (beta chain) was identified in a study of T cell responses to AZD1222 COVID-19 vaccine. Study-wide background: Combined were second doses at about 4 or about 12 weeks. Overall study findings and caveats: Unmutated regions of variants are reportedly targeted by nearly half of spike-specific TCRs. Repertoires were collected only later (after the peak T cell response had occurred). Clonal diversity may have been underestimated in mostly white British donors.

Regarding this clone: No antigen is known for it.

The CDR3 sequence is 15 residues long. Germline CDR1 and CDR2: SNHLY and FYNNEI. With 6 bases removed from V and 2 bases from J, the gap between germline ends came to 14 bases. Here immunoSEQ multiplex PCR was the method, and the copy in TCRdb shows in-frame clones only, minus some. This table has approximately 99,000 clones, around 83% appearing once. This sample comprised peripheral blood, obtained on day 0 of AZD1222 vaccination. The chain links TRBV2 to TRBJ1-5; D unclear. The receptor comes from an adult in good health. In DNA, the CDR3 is TGTGCCAGCAGAATCAGAGATGGGGGCAATCAGCCCCAGCATTTT. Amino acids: CASRIRDGGNQPQHF. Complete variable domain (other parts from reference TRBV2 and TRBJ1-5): EPEVTQTPSHQVTQMGQEVILRCVPISNHLYFYWYRQILGQKVEFLVSFYNNEISEKSEIFDDQFSVERPDGSNFTLKIRSTKLEDSAMYFCASRIRDGGNQPQHFGDGTRLSIL.